A selection of T cell receptor beta chains follows, all from one sample in a study of cytomegalovirus exposure and HLA in healthy donors. Clones were sequenced by immunoSEQ multiplex PCR, and TCRdb holds only the in-frame ones, with some missing. The sample includes fewer than 200,000 clones, 85% of them seen just once. Input material: PBMCs. The receptors were sampled from a man between 18 and 29 years old in good health and CMV-seropositive. The CDR3 runs from the conserved cysteine through the conserved F or W. Fields, in order: clone size, V gene, D gene, J gene, CDR3 DNA, CDR3 protein. D genes are given only for firm matches. Some rows have no size entry. The others give once, few or many, or a class for an expanded clone.

size: .; V: TRBV5-6; D: .; J: TRBJ2-7; DNA: TGTGCCAGCAGCTTTGCCCAGGGGTCCCACGAGCAGTACTTC; CDR3: CASSFAQGSHEQYF
size: once; V: TRBV2; D: .; J: TRBJ1-2; DNA: TGTGCCAGCAGTGAACCTGTCGTTCGGGACTATGGCTACACCTTC; CDR3: CASSEPVVRDYGYTF
size: .; V: TRBV6-5; D: .; J: TRBJ1-1; DNA: TGTGCCAGCACGATCGGACTAGGCGGGCCTGAAGCTTTCTTT; CDR3: CASTIGLGGPEAFF
size: .; V: TRBV28; D: .; J: TRBJ2-5; DNA: TGTGCCAGCAGTTTAGGAGGCAGGCAAGAGACCCAGTACTTC; CDR3: CASSLGGRQETQYF
size: .; V: TRBV13; D: .; J: TRBJ2-7; DNA: TGTGCCAGCAGCTTAGAGGCCAGGGGCTACGAGCAGTACTTC; CDR3: CASSLEARGYEQYF
size: .; V: TRBV5-1; D: TRBD1; J: TRBJ1-2; DNA: TGCGCCAGCAGCTTGAGTTTAGGTGGGACAGGGTATGGCTACACCTTC; CDR3: CASSLSLGGTGYGYTF
size: .; V: TRBV11-2; D: .; J: TRBJ1-2; DNA: TGTGCCAGCAGCTTAGGTCCAGGGTTTATGAGCTACACCTTC; CDR3: CASSLGPGFMSYTF
size: few; V: TRBV2; D: .; J: TRBJ1-1; DNA: TGTGCCAGCAGTACTGACTCCACTGAAGCTTTCTTT; CDR3: CASSTDSTEAFF
size: .; V: TRBV7-9; D: .; J: TRBJ2-7; DNA: TGTGCCAGCAGCGCAGATTCTAGGGGTTACGAGCAGTACTTC; CDR3: CASSADSRGYEQYF
size: .; V: TRBV5-1; D: TRBD2; J: TRBJ2-3; DNA: TGCGCCAGCAGCGCTTTACTAGCGGGAAACACAGATACGCAGTATTTT; CDR3: CASSALLAGNTDTQYF
size: .; V: TRBV14; D: TRBD1; J: TRBJ1-6; DNA: TGTGCCAGCAGCCTACAGGGGAGTTCACCCCTCCACTTT; CDR3: CASSLQGSSPLHF
size: once; V: TRBV11-2; D: .; J: TRBJ1-1; DNA: TGTGCCAGCAGGCCCGGACTGGGAGTCGTTGAAGCTTTCTTT; CDR3: CASRPGLGVVEAFF
size: .; V: TRBV30; D: .; J: TRBJ2-3; DNA: TGTGCCTGGAGCGGCCAAGCGGATACGCAGTATTTT; CDR3: CAWSGQADTQYF
size: .; V: TRBV5-1; D: TRBD1; J: TRBJ1-1; DNA: TGCGCCAGCAGCTTGGCGTCAGGGGGCGGGACTGAAGCTTTCTTT; CDR3: CASSLASGGGTEAFF
size: .; V: TRBV11-2; D: .; J: TRBJ1-1; DNA: TGTGCCAGCAGCTTTTGGGAGGGGGAGAACACTGAAGCTTTCTTT; CDR3: CASSFWEGENTEAFF
size: .; V: TRBV13; D: TRBD2; J: TRBJ2-1; DNA: TGTGCCAGCAGCCTGTCGGGACTAGCGGGTTACAATGAGCAGTTCTTC; CDR3: CASSLSGLAGYNEQFF
size: few; V: TRBV27; D: TRBD1; J: TRBJ2-1; DNA: TGTGCCAGCAGTCGGGTCCCACCGGGACAGGGGGCCAATGAGCAGTTCTTC; CDR3: CASSRVPPGQGANEQFF
size: .; V: TRBV5-6; D: .; J: TRBJ2-5; DNA: TGTGCCAGCAGCTTTTGGGGTGGCGGGGGCCCTAGGGAGACCCAGTACTTC; CDR3: CASSFWGGGGPRETQYF
size: .; V: TRBV7-3; D: TRBD2; J: TRBJ2-1; DNA: TGTGCCAGCAGCTCGACGACTAGCGGGAGTGAGCAGTTCTTC; CDR3: CASSSTTSGSEQFF
size: .; V: TRBV2; D: .; J: TRBJ2-7; DNA: TGTGCCAGCGTTCCTTCCAGCTCCTACGAGCAGTACTTC; CDR3: CASVPSSSYEQYF
size: once; V: TRBV10-3; D: .; J: TRBJ2-7; DNA: TGTGCCATCACAGCAGCAGGGGCCCAGGACGAGCAGTACTTC; CDR3: CAITAAGAQDEQYF
size: once; V: TRBV7-9; D: .; J: TRBJ2-2; DNA: TGTGCCAGCAGCTATTCAACCGGGGAGCTGTTTTTT; CDR3: CASSYSTGELFF
size: .; V: TRBV30; D: TRBD1; J: TRBJ2-2; DNA: TGTGCCTGGAGTACCCTAGGACAGGATTGGGGACAAGCCGGGGAGCTGTTTTTT; CDR3: CAWSTLGQDWGQAGELFF
size: .; V: TRBV5-6; D: .; J: TRBJ1-2; DNA: TGTGCCAGCAGCTTGTGGGCTGACCGCTACACCTTC; CDR3: CASSLWADRYTF
size: .; V: TRBV28; D: TRBD1; J: TRBJ2-7; DNA: TGTGCCAGCACCCCGGACAGGGCCTCCCTTTGGCACGAGCAGTACTTC; CDR3: CASTPDRASLWHEQYF
size: .; V: TRBV7-8; D: TRBD2; J: TRBJ2-7; DNA: TGTGCCAGCAGCTTAGGGTCCGGGGACTACTCCTACGAGCAGTACTTC; CDR3: CASSLGSGDYSYEQYF
size: .; V: TRBV2; D: TRBD1; J: TRBJ2-7; DNA: TGTGCCAGCAGTGAAGACAGGGGGCTCCCGGGCGAGCAGTACTTC; CDR3: CASSEDRGLPGEQYF
size: .; V: TRBV30; D: TRBD2; J: TRBJ2-7; DNA: TGTGCCTGGCGCCGAGCGGGAGGGTCCTACGAGCAGTACTTC; CDR3: CAWRRAGGSYEQYF